These 10 T cell receptor beta chains came from one sample sequenced in a study of blood T cell repertoires in COVID-19. Profiled with immunoSEQ multiplex PCR; TCRdb holds only in-frame clones, not every one. The data show tens of thousands of clones, 86% seen once. Sample: peripheral blood. The receptors shown here come from a woman older than 75 with acute or convalescent COVID-19.

The V gene is TRBV3-1 (or the pseudogene TRBV3-2), the J gene TRBJ2-2; TRBD1 aligns across 9 bases. V lost 4 bases, J lost 5 bases, and 8 bases stayed unmatched. There are 16 residues in the CDR3. Germline loops: CDR1 LGHDT, CDR2 YNNKEL (reference sequence). The CDR3 is CASSPSRGTGTGELFF. Here the CDR3 DNA reads TGTGCCAGCAGCCCCTCAAGAGGGACAGGGACCGGGGAGCTGTTTTTT.

The chain combines TRBV19 with TRBJ2-5; possibly TRBD1 for D (6 bases). CDR1 and CDR2 (germline): LNHDA, SQIVND (reference sequence). The ends were cut back, 6 bases at V and 3 bases at J, with 14 bases in the middle. CDR3 length: 14 residues. CDR3 residues: CASRTGTIEETQYF. The DNA for the CDR3 is TGTGCCAGTAGGACCGGGACAATTGAAGAGACCCAGTACTTC. Combining the CDR3 with reference TRBV19 and TRBJ2-5 gives the whole variable domain DGGITQSPKYLFRKEGQNVTLSCEQNLNHDAMYWYRQDPGQGLRLIYYSQIVNDFQKGDIAEGYSVSREKKESFPLTVTSAQKNPTAFYLCASRTGTIEETQYFGPGTRLLVL.

This sequence joins TRBV28 and TRBJ1-1; D is ambiguous. This CDR3 has 15 residues. CDR1 and CDR2 (germline): MDHEN, SYDVKM. V lost 4 bases to trimming and J lost 0 bases, with 12 bases between them. CDR3 amino acids: CASSSGGQVNTEAFF. CDR3 DNA sequence: TGTGCCAGCAGTTCCGGAGGCCAAGTGAACACTGAAGCTTTCTTT.

This chain links TRBV9 with TRBJ2-1; 8 positions match TRBD2. J lost 7 bases, V lost 4 bases, and 10 bases had no gene match. The CDR3 spans 15 residues. The V gene's germline CDR1 is SGDLS and CDR2 YYNGEE. The CDR3 sequence is CASSLSGGLGNEQFF. CDR3 bases: TGTGCCAGCAGCCTGAGCGGGGGCCTTGGGAATGAGCAGTTCTTC.

Only a few counts were recorded for this clone. This sequence joins TRBV28 and TRBJ2-2, with 8 bases lining up with TRBD2. Unmatched junction bases numbered 1, after V lost 2 bases and J lost 5 bases. Germline V CDR1 and CDR2: MDHEN, SYDVKM. The CDR3 totals 14 residues. CDR3 sequence reads: CASSLAGGTGELFF. The DNA of the CDR3 is TGTGCCAGCAGTTTAGCGGGGGGAACCGGGGAGCTGTTTTTT.

The gene calls are TRBV6-5 and TRBJ2-2, with D perhaps TRBD1 (5 bases). Trimming shortened V by 2 bases and J by 4 bases, and 14 bases separated the two germline ends. The CDR3 covers 16 residues. Germline V CDR1 and CDR2: MNHEY, SVGAGI. CDR3 DNA sequence: TGTGCCAGCAGTTACGCCACCAGCAGGGCCACCGGGGAGCTGTTTTTT. This sequence encodes CASSYATSRATGELFF.

This chain uses TRBV15 with TRBJ1-5, with 9 bases identical to TRBD1. The V gene's germline CDR1 is LNHNV and CDR2 YYDKDF (reference sequence). The J segment lost 0 bases and the V segment lost 0 bases, leaving 6 bases of the junction unmatched. There are 18 residues in the CDR3. This CDR3 is CATSRDGTGKYSNQPQHF. In nucleotides, the CDR3 is TGTGCCACCAGCAGAGACGGGACAGGGAAGTATAGCAATCAGCCCCAGCATTTT.

The V call is TRBV5-1, the J call TRBJ1-2; 7 nucleotides align to TRBD1. The V and J ends lost 4 bases and 4 bases, in that order; junction bases with no gene match: 19. This CDR3 contains 18 residues. Germline CDR1 SGHRS, CDR2 YFSETQ. The CDR3 DNA reads TGCGCCAGCAGCATCAAGTCGGCAGGGGGATCCCTTCCCTATGGCTACACCTTC. Amino acid sequence: CASSIKSAGGSLPYGYTF. The entire variable domain, with the rest obtained from reference TRBV5-1 and TRBJ1-2, is as follows: KAGVTQTPRYLIKTRGQQVTLSCSPISGHRSVSWYQQTPGQGLQFLFEYFSETQRNKGNFPGRFSGRQFSNSRSEMNVSTLELGDSALYLCASSIKSAGGSLPYGYTFGSGTRLTVV.

The chain joins TRBV19 to TRBJ2-7, with a tentative D call TRBD1 (5 bases). Germline CDR1 and CDR2: LNHDA and SQIVND (reference sequence). This CDR3 has 14 amino acids. V was trimmed by 5 bases and J by 0 bases, leaving 11 bases between them. The CDR3 nucleotides are TGTGCCAGTAGTCCCAGGACAACCTCCTACGAGCAGTACTTC. This codes for CASSPRTTSYEQYF. Variable domain in full (rest from reference TRBV19 and TRBJ2-7): DGGITQSPKYLFRKEGQNVTLSCEQNLNHDAMYWYRQDPGQGLRLIYYSQIVNDFQKGDIAEGYSVSREKKESFPLTVTSAQKNPTAFYLCASSPRTTSYEQYFGPGTRLTVT.

This clone was seen once. The genes are TRBV2 and TRBJ1-4; the match to TRBD1 covers 12 bases. The CDR3 sequence is 16 residues long. Looked up from germline, CDR1 is SNHLY and CDR2 is FYNNEI. V was clipped by 9 bases and J by 5 bases; unmatched bases: 10. CDR3 DNA: TGTGCCAGTGAACCGGGACAGGGGGCCTTGAATGAAAAACTGTTTTTT. Protein product: CASEPGQGALNEKLFF.